This is a list of T cell receptor beta chains from one sample in a study of cytomegalovirus exposure and HLA in healthy donors. Sequenced by immunoSEQ multiplex PCR; TCRdb stores in-frame clones only, minus some. The sample includes 100,000 to 150,000 clones, approximately 84% of them seen just once. The sample was PBMCs. Receptors originate from a boy between 2 and 15 years old in good health and CMV-seronegative. Both conserved end residues are trimmed from each CDR3. D genes are given only for firm matches.

V	D	J	CDR3
TRBV4-3	TRBD1	TRBJ2-7	ASSQASGTGGAEQY
TRBV12-5	-	TRBJ1-5	ASGFTLNQPQH
TRBV14	-	TRBJ2-2	ASSLFGVSKGGELF
TRBV7-2	-	TRBJ1-5	ASSLMQGGQPQH
TRBV19	-	TRBJ2-3	ASSIPGGRDTQY
TRBV7-9	TRBD2	TRBJ2-3	ASSLGLSRASGADTQY
TRBV19	TRBD1	TRBJ1-1	ASILAGGTEAF
TRBV7-6	TRBD2	TRBJ2-7	ASSPTLAGGYEQY
TRBV9	TRBD1	TRBJ1-2	ASSFEGQGAVYGYT
TRBV30	-	TRBJ2-3	AWSTLGGLLDTQY
TRBV7-9	-	TRBJ2-1	SSSLGLWAEQF
TRBV5-1	TRBD1	TRBJ2-5	ASSRGTGWEETQY
TRBV5-1	TRBD1	TRBJ2-7	ASSLEQGASYEQY
TRBV4-1	TRBD1	TRBJ2-1	ASSRRQGAVYNEQF
TRBV30	-	TRBJ1-3	AWSVRGGNTIY
TRBV27	TRBD1	TRBJ2-5	ASRVLGQGVETQY
TRBV19	TRBD1	TRBJ2-2	ASREDRGTGELF
TRBV6-4	TRBD1	TRBJ1-6	ASSEFPGQGESPLH